Listed below are T cell receptor beta chains from one sample, sequenced in a study of cytomegalovirus exposure and HLA in healthy donors. The table came from immunoSEQ multiplex PCR; TCRdb's copy has only in-frame clones and leaves some out. This sample has under 200,000 clones, with about 70% found just once. The sequencing input was PBMCs. The receptors come from a woman aged 35 to 49 in good health and CMV-seropositive. Each CDR3 is given with its conserved first and last residue. The D gene is left open where the match is weak. Expanded clones get a size class; other rows say once, few or many, or leave the size out.

>-|-|TRBV6-5|TRBJ1-3
TGTGCCAGCAGTTACCTGCCGACAGGTGGAGGAAACACCATATATTTT
CASSYLPTGGGNTIYF
>-|-|TRBV13|TRBJ2-3
TGTGCCAGCAGCAAGCGGACAGGCACAGATACGCAGTATTTT
CASSKRTGTDTQYF
>TRBD2|few|TRBV5-4|TRBJ2-5
TGTGCCAGCAGCTTGTCCGGACTAGCGGGAGTGGAGACCCAGTACTTC
CASSLSGLAGVETQYF
>-|-|TRBV7-6|TRBJ1-5
TGTGCCAGCAGCTTAGCTACAGGTACAAATCAGCCCCAGCATTTT
CASSLATGTNQPQHF
>TRBD1|-|TRBV5-1|TRBJ2-5
TGCGCCAGCAGCCCGGGGACAGGGCAGCAAGAGACCCAGTACTTC
CASSPGTGQQETQYF
>-|few|TRBV9|TRBJ2-3
TGTGCCAGCAGCCCGAGTGGTCTTAGCACAGATACGCAGTATTTT
CASSPSGLSTDTQYF
>TRBD1|few|TRBV29-1|TRBJ1-2
TGCAGCGTGGGAGACAGGGGCGGTGGCTACACCTTC
CSVGDRGGGYTF
>-|-|TRBV4-3|TRBJ2-2
TGCGCCAGCAGCCAGTTCCCCGGGGGACACACCGGGGAGCTGTTTTTT
CASSQFPGGHTGELFF
>-|-|TRBV10-3|TRBJ2-1
TGTGCCGGGACCGGGAGTCCCTACAATGAGCAGTTCTTC
CAGTGSPYNEQFF
>-|-|TRBV4-3|TRBJ2-5
TGCGCCAGCAGCCAAGATAACGGGTTGGAGACCCAGTACTTC
CASSQDNGLETQYF
>-|-|TRBV27|TRBJ2-7
TGTGCCAGCAGTGACGGACTGGCCTACGAGCAGTACTTC
CASSDGLAYEQYF
>TRBD2|-|TRBV7-2|TRBJ2-3
TGTGCCAGCAGCTTAGGGACTAGCGCAGATACGCAGTATTTT
CASSLGTSADTQYF
>-|-|TRBV5-5|TRBJ1-1
TGTGCCAGCAGCTTGAGTACAGGGAAAATGAACACTGAAGCTTTCTTT
CASSLSTGKMNTEAFF
>TRBD1|-|TRBV7-9|TRBJ1-2
TGTGCCAGCAGCGATGGACAGGGGGCCGGTGGCTACACCTTC
CASSDGQGAGGYTF
>TRBD2|-|TRBV9|TRBJ2-7
TGTGCCAGCAGCGTAGCTCCTAGCGGGGGCGCCTACGAGCAGTACTTC
CASSVAPSGGAYEQYF
>TRBD2|-|TRBV18|TRBJ2-7
TGTGCCAGCTCACCGGTAGCGGGGGGGCACTACGAGCAGTACTTC
CASSPVAGGHYEQYF